This TCR beta chain was profiled in a study of shared clonotypes between healthy human individuals. Points from the study as a whole: At large depth, rarefaction still showed sorted-subset sequencing to be incomplete. Clonotypes shared by all four sorted-subset donors had higher generation probabilities than non-shared clonotypes. Memory subsets generally showed lower estimated richness than naive subsets.

Trimming removed 4 bases from V and 7 bases from J; junction bases left unmatched: 10. The CDR3 extends over 14 amino acids. Per germline, CDR1 MGHRA and CDR2 YSYEKL. On this clone itself: Its antigen is not known.

Naive CD8 cells, CD45RO-negative and positively selected for CCR7, excluded terminally differentiated effector memory CD45RA+ cells. Produced via immunoSEQ multiplex PCR; TCRdb's table is partial and in-frame only. The sample carries 1.5 million to 2.5 million clones, approximately 94% recorded once. The receptor's source is a man aged 18 to 35 in good health. Sequenced sample: naive CD8+ T cells sorted from blood. V usage is TRBV4-1 and J usage is TRBJ2-7, with 7 bases aligning to TRBD1. CDR3 sequence reads: CASSPRQGQGEQYF. The CDR3 bases are TGCGCCAGCAGCCCCCGACAGGGCCAAGGGGAGCAGTACTTC.